This T cell receptor (beta chain) was identified in a study of beta chain features in type 1 diabetes. General study findings and limits: Naive, central memory and Treg TCRB repertoires appeared more alike in patients than in healthy donors. For Type 1 diabetes patients, all four CD4+ subsets carried TCRB CDR3s that were moderately but significantly shorter.

This clone was observed many times. The antigen remains unidentified. It was via CD45RO/CCR7/CD25/CD127/CD95/CD27 that CD4+ naive, central memory, regulatory and stem cell-like memory cells were sorted. Purity of each sorted population was above 95%. cDNA synthesis used the whole RNA isolate, giving expressed TCRB sequences. The method was immunoSEQ multiplex PCR; TCRdb's version includes in-frame clones alone and lacks a portion of them. The sample shows about 360,000 clones, around 12% of them seen only once. The sequenced sample consisted of naive CD4+ T cells from blood. The receptor was derived from a man aged 18 to 29 in good health.

For the CDR3, the DNA is TGTGCCAGCAGCTTATCTAGCTCGGGCGACAATGAGCAGTTCTTC. Translating gives CASSLSSSGDNEQFF. The chain combines TRBV7-9 with TRBJ2-1; perhaps TRBD2 as D (5 bases). The length of the CDR3 is 15 residues. CDR1 is SEHNR and CDR2 is FQNEAQ in the germline V gene (reference sequence). The V gene lost 2 bases and the J gene lost 5 bases, with 13 bases spanning the gap.